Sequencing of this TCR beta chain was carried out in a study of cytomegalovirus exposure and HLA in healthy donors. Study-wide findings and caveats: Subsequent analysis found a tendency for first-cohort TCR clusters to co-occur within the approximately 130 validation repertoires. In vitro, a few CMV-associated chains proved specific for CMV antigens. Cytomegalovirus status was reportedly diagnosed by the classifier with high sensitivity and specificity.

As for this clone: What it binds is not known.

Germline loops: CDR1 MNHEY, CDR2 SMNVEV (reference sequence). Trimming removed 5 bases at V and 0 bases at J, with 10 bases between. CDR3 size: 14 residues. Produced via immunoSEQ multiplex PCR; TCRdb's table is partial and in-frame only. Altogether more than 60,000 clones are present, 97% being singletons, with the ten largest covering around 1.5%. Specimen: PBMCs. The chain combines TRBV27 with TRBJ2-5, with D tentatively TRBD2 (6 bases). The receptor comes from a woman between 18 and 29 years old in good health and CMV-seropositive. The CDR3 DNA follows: TGTGCCAGCAGTCCATTAGCGGACCAAGAGACCCAGTACTTC. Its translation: CASSPLADQETQYF.